Detailed here is one T cell receptor (beta chain). What it recognizes is unknown. Germline lookup yields CDR1 SEHNR and CDR2 FQNEAQ (reference sequence). There are 13 residues in the CDR3. Trimming stripped 3 bases from V and 10 bases from J, with 15 bases between. Libraries were prepared by immunoSEQ multiplex PCR; TCRdb keeps only in-frame clonotypes and omits some of them. The data show roughly 140,000 clones, roughly 88% seen once. The data were obtained in a study of T cell responses to AZD1222 COVID-19 vaccine. Study observations and caveats: Recipients of AZD1222 seropositive at baseline numbered only 6 or 7. Reportedly, nearly half the spike-specific TCRs target unmutated variant regions. Sampled repertoires all dated from after the peak T cell response. With dominance at 160-218 and 743-854, vaccine-associated CD4 TCRs spanned spike.

This chain connects TRBV7-9 to TRBJ1-1, with D possibly being TRBD1 (5 bases). The sequencing here drew on peripheral blood, taken on day 0 of AZD1222 vaccination. This clonotype originated in an adult in good health. For the CDR3, the DNA is TGTGCCAGCAGCTTTAGAGAGGGGATGATAGCTTTCTTT. It codes for CASSFREGMIAFF.